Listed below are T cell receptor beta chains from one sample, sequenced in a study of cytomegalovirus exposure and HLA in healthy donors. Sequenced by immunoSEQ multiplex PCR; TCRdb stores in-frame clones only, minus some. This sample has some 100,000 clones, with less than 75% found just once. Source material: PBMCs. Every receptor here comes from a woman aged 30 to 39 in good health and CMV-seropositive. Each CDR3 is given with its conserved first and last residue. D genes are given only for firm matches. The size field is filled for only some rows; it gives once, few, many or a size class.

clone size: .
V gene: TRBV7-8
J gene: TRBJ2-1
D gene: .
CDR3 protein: CASSFWTAFNEQFF
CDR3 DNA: TGTGCCAGCAGCTTTTGGACAGCCTTCAATGAGCAGTTCTTC

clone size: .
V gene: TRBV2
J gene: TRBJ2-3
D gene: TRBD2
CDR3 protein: CARSSGGTDTQYF
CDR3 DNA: TGTGCCAGATCTAGCGGGGGGACAGATACGCAGTATTTT

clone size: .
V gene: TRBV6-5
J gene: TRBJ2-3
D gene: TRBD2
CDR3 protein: CASSSRAGGRSDTQYF
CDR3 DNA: TGTGCCAGCAGTTCCCGAGCGGGGGGTCGATCAGATACGCAGTATTTT

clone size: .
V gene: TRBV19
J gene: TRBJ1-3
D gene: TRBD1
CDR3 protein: CASSDRAAGNTIYF
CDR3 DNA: TGTGCCAGTAGCGACAGGGCGGCTGGAAACACCATATATTTT

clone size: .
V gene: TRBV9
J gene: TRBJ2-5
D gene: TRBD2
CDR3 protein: CASSVGASGGLKETQYF
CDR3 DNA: TGTGCCAGCAGCGTAGGGGCTAGCGGGGGTCTTAAAGAGACCCAGTACTTC

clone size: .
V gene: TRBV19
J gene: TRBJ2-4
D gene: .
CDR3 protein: CASSIGGGTKNIQYF
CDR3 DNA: TGTGCCAGTAGTATAGGAGGAGGGACCAAAAACATTCAGTACTTC

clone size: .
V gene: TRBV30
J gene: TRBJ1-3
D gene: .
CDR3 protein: CAWSGGSGNTIYF
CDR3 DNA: TGTGCCTGGAGTGGAGGCTCTGGAAACACCATATATTTT

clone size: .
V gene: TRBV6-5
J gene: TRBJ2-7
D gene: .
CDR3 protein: CASSARTVSGEQYF
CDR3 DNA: TGTGCCAGCAGTGCCAGGACAGTTTCGGGTGAGCAGTACTTC

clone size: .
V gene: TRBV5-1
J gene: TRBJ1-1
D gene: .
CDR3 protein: CASSLPGGAEAFF
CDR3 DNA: TGCGCCAGCAGCCTTCCGGGCGGGGCCGAAGCTTTCTTT

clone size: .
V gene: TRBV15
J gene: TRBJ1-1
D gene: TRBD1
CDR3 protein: CATSKDRDMNTEAFF
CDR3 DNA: TGTGCCACCAGCAAAGACAGGGACATGAACACTGAAGCTTTCTTT

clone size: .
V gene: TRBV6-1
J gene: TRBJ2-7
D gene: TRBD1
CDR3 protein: CASRDTGVRYEQYF
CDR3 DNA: TGTGCCAGCAGAGATACAGGGGTCCGCTACGAGCAGTACTTC

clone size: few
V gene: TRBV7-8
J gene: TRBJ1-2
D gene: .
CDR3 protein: CASSPPGGAYGYTF
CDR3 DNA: TGTGCCAGCAGCCCTCCTGGGGGCGCGTATGGCTACACCTTC

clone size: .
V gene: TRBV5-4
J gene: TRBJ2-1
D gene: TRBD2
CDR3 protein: CASSLDGSGGANEQFF
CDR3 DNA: TGTGCCAGCAGCTTGGATGGTAGCGGGGGGGCCAATGAGCAGTTCTTC

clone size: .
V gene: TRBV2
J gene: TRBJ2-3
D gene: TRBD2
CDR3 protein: CASSEQRGVGDTQYF
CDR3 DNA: TGTGCCAGCAGTGAACAGCGGGGGGTAGGAGATACGCAGTATTTT

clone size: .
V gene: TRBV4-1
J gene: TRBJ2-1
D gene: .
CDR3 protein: CASSQTGNEQFF
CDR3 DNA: TGCGCCAGCAGCCAAACGGGGAATGAGCAGTTCTTC

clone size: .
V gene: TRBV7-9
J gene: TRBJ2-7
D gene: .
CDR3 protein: CASSLGSGEQYF
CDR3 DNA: TGTGCCAGCAGCTTAGGGTCGGGGGAGCAGTACTTC

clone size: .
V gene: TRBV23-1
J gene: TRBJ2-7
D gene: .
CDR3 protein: CASSQWAPREQYF
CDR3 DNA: TGCGCCAGCAGTCAATGGGCCCCAAGAGAGCAGTACTTC

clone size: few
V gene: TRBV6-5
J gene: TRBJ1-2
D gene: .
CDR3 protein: CASSYSGGSYGYTF
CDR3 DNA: TGTGCCAGCAGTTACTCGGGGGGGAGCTATGGCTACACCTTC

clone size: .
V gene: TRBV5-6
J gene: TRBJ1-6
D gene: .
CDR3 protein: CASSLQGSGSPLHF
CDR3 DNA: TGTGCCAGCAGCTTGCAGGGGTCGGGTTCACCCCTCCACTTT

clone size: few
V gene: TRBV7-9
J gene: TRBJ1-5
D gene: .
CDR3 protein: CASGADQPQHF
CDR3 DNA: TGTGCCAGCGGGGCGGACCAGCCCCAGCATTTT

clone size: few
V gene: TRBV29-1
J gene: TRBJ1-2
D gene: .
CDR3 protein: CSVVGGQSYGYTF
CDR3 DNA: TGCAGCGTTGTCGGAGGACAGTCCTATGGCTACACCTTC

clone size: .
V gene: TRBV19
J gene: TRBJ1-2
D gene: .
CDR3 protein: CASKQTRARNYGYTF
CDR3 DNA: TGTGCCAGTAAACAAACTAGGGCCAGAAACTATGGCTACACCTTC

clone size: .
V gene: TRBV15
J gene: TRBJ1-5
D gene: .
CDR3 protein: CATDPTGSSGQPQHF
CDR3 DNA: TGTGCCACCGATCCTACAGGGAGTTCAGGTCAGCCCCAGCATTTT

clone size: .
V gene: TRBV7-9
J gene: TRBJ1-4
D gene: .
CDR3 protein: CSSSSGTSGANEKLFF
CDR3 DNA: TGTTCCAGCAGCTCCGGGACTAGCGGAGCAAATGAAAAACTGTTTTTT

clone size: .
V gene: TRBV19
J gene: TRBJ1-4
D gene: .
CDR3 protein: CASTDLQTTNEKLFF
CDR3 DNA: TGTGCCAGTACAGATTTACAAACAACTAATGAAAAACTGTTTTTT

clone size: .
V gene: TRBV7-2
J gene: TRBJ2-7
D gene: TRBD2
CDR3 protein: CASSYGLASHEQYF
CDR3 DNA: TGTGCCAGCAGCTACGGACTAGCGAGCCACGAGCAGTACTTC

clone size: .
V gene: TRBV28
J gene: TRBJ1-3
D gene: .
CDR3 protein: CASSPRWSSGNTIYF
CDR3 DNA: TGTGCCAGCAGCCCAAGGTGGAGCTCTGGAAACACCATATATTTT

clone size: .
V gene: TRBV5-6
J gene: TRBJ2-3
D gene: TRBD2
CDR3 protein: CASSLYGGDTTDTQYF
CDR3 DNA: TGTGCCAGCAGCTTGTACGGGGGGGATACAACAGATACGCAGTATTTT

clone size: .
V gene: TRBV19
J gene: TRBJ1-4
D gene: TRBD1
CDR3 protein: CASRAGGEKLFF
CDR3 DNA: TGTGCCAGTAGGGCAGGGGGGGAAAAACTGTTTTTT

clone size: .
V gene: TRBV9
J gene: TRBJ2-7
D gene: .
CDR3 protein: CASSVSWRESYEQYF
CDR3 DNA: TGTGCCAGCAGCGTATCGTGGAGAGAGTCCTACGAGCAGTACTTC

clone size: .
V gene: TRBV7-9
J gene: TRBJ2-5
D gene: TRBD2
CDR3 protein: CASSLAGGARETQYF
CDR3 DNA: TGTGCCAGCAGCTTAGCCGGGGGGGCGAGGGAGACCCAGTACTTC

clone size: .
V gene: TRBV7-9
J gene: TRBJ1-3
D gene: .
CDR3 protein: CASSEQAGVLNTIYF
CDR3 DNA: TGTGCCAGCAGCGAACAGGCTGGAGTTTTAAACACCATATATTTT

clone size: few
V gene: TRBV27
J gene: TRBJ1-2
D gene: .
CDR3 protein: CATTRVDPNRANYGYTF
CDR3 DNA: TGTGCCACCACAAGGGTCGACCCAAACAGGGCTAACTATGGCTACACCTTC

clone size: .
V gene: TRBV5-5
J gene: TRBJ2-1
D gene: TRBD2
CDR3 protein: CASSWGTSGGTTQFF
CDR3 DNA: TGTGCCAGCAGCTGGGGGACTAGCGGGGGGACCACGCAGTTCTTC

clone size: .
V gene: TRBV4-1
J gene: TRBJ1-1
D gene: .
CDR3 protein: CASSRRESDTEAFF
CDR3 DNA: TGCGCCAGCAGCCGTCGAGAAAGCGACACTGAAGCTTTCTTT

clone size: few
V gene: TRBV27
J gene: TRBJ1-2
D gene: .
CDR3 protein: CASSPRSVNYGYTF
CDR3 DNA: TGTGCCAGCAGTCCTCGGTCCGTGAACTATGGCTACACCTTC

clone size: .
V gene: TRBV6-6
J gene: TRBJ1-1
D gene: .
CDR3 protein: CASSLRDGLNTEAFF
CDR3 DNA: TGTGCCAGCAGCCTTCGAGACGGGTTGAACACTGAAGCTTTCTTT

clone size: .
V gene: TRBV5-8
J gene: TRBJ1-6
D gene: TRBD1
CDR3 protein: CASSRQGRFNSPLHF
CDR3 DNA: TGTGCCAGCAGCCGACAGGGGCGCTTTAATTCACCCCTCCACTTT

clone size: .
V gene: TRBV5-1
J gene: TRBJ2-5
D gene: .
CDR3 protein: CASRGEGALQAKTQYF
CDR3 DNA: TGCGCCAGCAGAGGAGAAGGGGCCCTTCAAGCCAAGACCCAGTACTTC

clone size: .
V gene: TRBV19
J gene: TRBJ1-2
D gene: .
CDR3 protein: CASSLAQGTYYGYTF
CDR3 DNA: TGTGCCAGTAGTCTTGCACAGGGAACATACTATGGCTACACCTTC

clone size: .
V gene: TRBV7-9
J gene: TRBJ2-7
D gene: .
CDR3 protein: CSSSSNTSPYEQYF
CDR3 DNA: TGTTCCAGCAGCTCGAACACCTCCCCCTACGAGCAGTACTTC